These 31 T cell receptor beta chains were all obtained from the same sample, sequenced in a study of T cells in localized non-small cell lung cancer. TCRdb's copy holds only in-frame clones and misses some; the assay was immunoSEQ multiplex PCR. The sample has roughly 17,000 clones, approximately 83% seen once; the top ten hold about 25%. The material was peripheral blood, obtained before any cancer treatment. The source is a female donor over 55 with stage I lung adenocarcinoma.

This sequence joins TRBV2 and TRBJ2-5; 12 bases align to TRBD2. Germline V lookup: CDR1 SNHLY, CDR2 FYNNEI. With V trimmed by 7 bases and J by 4 bases, 4 bases remained unmatched. The CDR3 consists of 14 residues. CDR3 nucleotides: TGTGCCAGCACTAGCGGGGGGGCAGGAGAGACCCAGTACTTC. It is translated as CASTSGGAGETQYF.

CDR3 protein: CASSLSVADTEAFF. CDR3 DNA: TGTGCCAGCAGTTTATCGGTAGCAGACACTGAAGCTTTCTTT. This chain joins TRBV27 and TRBJ1-1; D remains ambiguous. Per germline, CDR1 MNHEY and CDR2 SMNVEV (reference sequence). Trimming took off 0 bases at V and 3 bases at J, with 8 bases between the two ends. This CDR3 contains 14 residues.

This chain joins TRBV5-1 and TRBJ1-5; the D is unclear. This CDR3 contains 14 residues. Germline assignment: CDR1 SGHRS and CDR2 YFSETQ. V gave up 3 bases and J gave up 4 bases, with 11 bases separating them. DNA for the CDR3: TGCGCCAGCAGCTCGGGAGTCGATAATCAGCCCCAGCATTTT. Encoded protein: CASSSGVDNQPQHF.

The rearrangement links TRBV11-1 to TRBJ2-1, with D perhaps matching TRBD1 (6 bases). The CDR3 runs 16 residues. The germline V gene has CDR1 SGHAT and CDR2 FQDESV (reference sequence). V lost 4 bases and J 2 bases, leaving 15 bases between the germline ends. In nucleotides, the CDR3 is TGTGCCAGCAGCTCCCCCAGGGGTCCAACCTACAATGAGCAGTTCTTC. This codes for CASSSPRGPTYNEQFF.

The V and J genes are TRBV29-1 and TRBJ1-4; D remains ambiguous. CDR3 length equals 12 residues. With 6 bases removed from V and 7 bases from J, the gap between germline ends came to 12 bases. Germline V gives CDR1 SQVTM, CDR2 ANQGSEA. The CDR3 DNA follows: TGCAGCGTCACACTTAACAGTGAAAAACTGTTTTTT. The encoded protein is CSVTLNSEKLFF.

The chain joins TRBV7-7 to TRBJ1-2; D not certain. Germline V gene sequence: CDR1 SSHAT, CDR2 FNYEAQ (reference sequence). V was shortened by 1 base and J by 10 bases, with 4 bases between the two germline ends. The CDR3 consists of 10 residues. CDR3: CASSLEDYTF. The CDR3 region has the DNA TGTGCCAGCAGCTTAGAAGACTACACCTTC.

This clone was seen a single time. The J gene is TRBJ1-5, the V gene TRBV7-8; D is unclear. The CDR3 has 19 amino acids. The V and J ends lost 7 bases and 0 bases respectively, with 25 bases between them. The germline gives CDR1 SGHVS, CDR2 FQNEAQ. The CDR3 loop is CASNNLGAPSGYSNQPQHF. The CDR3 DNA follows: TGTGCCAGCAACAACTTAGGAGCACCGTCGGGTTATAGCAATCAGCCCCAGCATTTT.

The V gene is TRBV7-9, the J gene TRBJ1-1; 8 bases are a match to TRBD1. Trimming removed 4 bases from V and 8 bases from J; junction bases left unmatched: 9. The CDR3 covers 14 residues. Germline V gives CDR1 SEHNR, CDR2 FQNEAQ (reference sequence). DNA of the CDR3: TGTGCCAGCAGCTGGCAGGGGGCGCTTTTGGAAGCTTTCTTT. This codes for CASSWQGALLEAFF.

The chain carries TRBV2 and TRBJ1-4; 9 positions agree with TRBD1. Germline V lookup: CDR1 SNHLY, CDR2 FYNNEI. Trimming took 8 bases from V and 1 from J; bases not matched to a gene: 5. The CDR3 length is 15 residues. The CDR3 region is CASVRQGGTNEKLFF. The CDR3 DNA is TGTGCCAGCGTCAGACAGGGGGGAACTAATGAAAAACTGTTTTTT.

The chain links TRBV5-1 to TRBJ2-3, with no clear D. The CDR3 totals 13 residues. Trimming pared 0 bases from V and 5 bases from J, leaving 7 bases between. The germline V gene has CDR1 SGHRS and CDR2 YFSETQ. The CDR3 region is CASSLAERDTQYF. In DNA form, the CDR3 reads TGCGCCAGCAGCTTGGCGGAAAGAGATACGCAGTATTTT.

This clone was recorded once. The genes are TRBV9 and TRBJ1-1; TRBD1 aligns across 9 bases. Germline V gene data show CDR1 as SGDLS and CDR2 as YYNGEE. The CDR3 runs 14 residues. V dropped 3 bases and J dropped 5; count of bases not matched to a gene: 5. CDR3 protein: CASSETGGRTEAFF. DNA for the CDR3: TGTGCCAGCAGCGAAACAGGGGGCAGGACTGAAGCTTTCTTT.

The V gene is TRBV19, the J gene TRBJ1-4; D is uncertain. V shed 1 base and J shed 7 bases, with 10 bases lying between them. There are 14 residues in the CDR3. Germline CDR1 LNHDA, CDR2 SQIVND (reference sequence). The CDR3 sequence is CASSIGSRGEKLFF. The CDR3, as DNA: TGTGCCAGTAGTATAGGGTCTCGCGGTGAAAAACTGTTTTTT. The variable domain in full, completed from reference TRBV19 and TRBJ1-4, reads DGGITQSPKYLFRKEGQNVTLSCEQNLNHDAMYWYRQDPGQGLRLIYYSQIVNDFQKGDIAEGYSVSREKKESFPLTVTSAQKNPTAFYLCASSIGSRGEKLFFGSGTQLSVL.

The V and J genes are TRBV19 and TRBJ1-2; weak D call: TRBD1 (6 bases). CDR3 length equals 14 residues. V lost 7 bases and J 5 bases, leaving 17 bases between the germline ends. CDR1 and CDR2 (germline): LNHDA, SQIVND (reference sequence). The CDR3: CASTTPGTLYGYTF. The CDR3 bases are TGTGCCAGTACCACCCCCGGGACACTATATGGCTACACCTTC.

V is TRBV29-1 and J is TRBJ1-2; D not resolved. The V and J ends lost 6 bases and 1 base respectively, with 12 bases between them. Germline assignment: CDR1 SQVTM and CDR2 ANQGSEA. The CDR3 has 13 residues. CDR3 in amino acids: CSVTQTFNYGYTF. DNA of the CDR3: TGCAGCGTAACTCAGACGTTTAACTATGGCTACACCTTC.

The sample holds a few counts of this clone. The V and J genes are TRBV30 and TRBJ1-1; weak D call: TRBD1 (5 bases). CDR3 length: 14 amino acids. Deletions cut 0 bases from V and 3 bases from J, with 11 bases between. In germline, CDR1 is GTSNPN, CDR2 SVGIG (reference sequence). The CDR3 reads CAWSVSGGDTEAFF. The DNA for the CDR3 is TGTGCCTGGAGTGTCTCGGGAGGGGACACTGAAGCTTTCTTT.

This sequence joins TRBV6-6 and TRBJ2-5; no clear D gene. V lost 2 bases and J lost 0, with 7 bases in between. The CDR3 extends over 14 amino acids. CDR1 and CDR2 (germline): MNHNY, SVGAGI (reference sequence). The CDR3 region is CASSYADHQETQYF. The CDR3 DNA follows: TGTGCCAGCAGTTACGCTGACCACCAAGAGACCCAGTACTTC.

The V and J genes are TRBV7-9 and TRBJ2-7; D not resolved. CDR3 size: 13 residues. V dropped 4 bases and J dropped 3 bases, with 10 bases sitting between them. CDR1 SEHNR and CDR2 FQNEAQ come from the germline V gene (reference sequence). DNA for the CDR3: TGTGCCAGCAGCTCTACGCTAAGCTACGAGCAGTACTTC. Its translation is CASSSTLSYEQYF.

V is TRBV5-1 and J is TRBJ1-2, with 7 bases fitting TRBD1. CDR1 is SGHRS and CDR2 is YFSETQ in the germline V gene. This CDR3 has 18 amino acids. The ends lost 4 bases at V and 8 bases at J; junction bases unmatched: 23. The CDR3 nucleotides read TGCGCCAGCAGCCCGGTTTCGGCTCGCGGAAGGGGGCGATTGGGCTACACCTTC. Protein product: CASSPVSARGRGRLGYTF. The full variable domain, completed using reference TRBV5-1 and TRBJ1-2, is KAGVTQTPRYLIKTRGQQVTLSCSPISGHRSVSWYQQTPGQGLQFLFEYFSETQRNKGNFPGRFSGRQFSNSRSEMNVSTLELGDSALYLCASSPVSARGRGRLGYTFGSGTRLTVV.

The chain joins TRBV30 to TRBJ1-6; possibly TRBD1 for D (5 bases). Germline CDR1 is GTSNPN and CDR2 is SVGIG (reference sequence). This CDR3 is built from 14 residues. The ends were cut back, 3 bases at V and 7 bases at J, with 13 bases in the middle. This chain's CDR3 is CAWRGDSPNSPLHF. The CDR3 DNA sequence: TGTGCCTGGAGAGGAGACAGTCCGAATTCACCCCTCCACTTT.

V usage is TRBV28 and J usage is TRBJ1-4; perhaps TRBD1 as D (5 bases). The length of the CDR3 is 15 residues. The germline CDR1 and CDR2 sequences are MDHEN and SYDVKM. V was clipped by 6 bases and J by 14 bases, with 25 bases between them. The CDR3 coding sequence is TGTGCCAGCAGCCCCATGGGACTTGGTTCGCCGTTCCTGTTTTTT. It is translated as CASSPMGLGSPFLFF.

The genes are TRBV15 and TRBJ1-6; 10 bases match TRBD1. V shed 2 bases and J 6 bases; nucleotides not matched to a gene: 16. The CDR3 extends over 20 amino acids. Germline assignment: CDR1 LNHNV and CDR2 YYDKDF (reference sequence). The CDR3 reads CATSRHKNAGTGAGNSPLHF. The CDR3 DNA follows: TGTGCCACCAGCAGACACAAAAACGCCGGGACAGGGGCAGGTAATTCACCCCTCCACTTT. The complete variable domain, with remaining parts taken from reference TRBV15 and TRBJ1-6, reads DAMVIQNPRYQVTQFGKPVTLSCSQTLNHNVMYWYQQKSSQAPKLLFHYYDKDFNNEADTPDNFQSRRPNTSFCFLDIRSPGLGDTAMYLCATSRHKNAGTGAGNSPLHFGNGTRLTVT.

The table lists this clone with a count of one. This sequence joins TRBV6-5 and TRBJ2-4; 9 bases map to TRBD1. This CDR3 region has 13 residues. CDR1 is MNHEY, CDR2 SVGAGI, per germline. The V and J ends lost 5 bases and 6 bases, in that order; junction bases with no gene match: 2. The CDR3 sequence: CASSPGQGNIQYF. The CDR3, as DNA: TGTGCCAGCAGTCCGGGACAGGGAAACATTCAGTACTTC.

The V gene is TRBV5-1, the J gene TRBJ1-1; 10 bases fit TRBD1. The J segment lost 0 bases and the V segment lost 3 bases, leaving 8 bases of the junction unmatched. Looked up from germline, CDR1 is SGHRS and CDR2 is YFSETQ. The CDR3 extends over 17 amino acids. CDR3 sequence: CASSSRPGTGVNTEAFF. As DNA, the CDR3 is TGCGCCAGCAGCTCACGTCCCGGGACAGGGGTGAACACTGAAGCTTTCTTT.

The chain uses TRBV4-1 and TRBJ2-7; maybe TRBD1 (6 bases). Germline V CDR1 and CDR2: MGHRA, YSYEKL. V was shortened by 8 bases and J by 4 bases, with 15 bases between the two germline ends. The length of the CDR3 is 13 residues. CDR3 amino acids: CASGQGMGYEQYF. In DNA, the CDR3 is TGCGCCAGCGGGCAGGGGATGGGATACGAGCAGTACTTC.

This clone showed up just once. The J gene is TRBJ2-3, the V gene TRBV30; D gene uncertain. Trimming pared 6 bases from V and 2 bases from J, leaving 6 bases between. Germline-derived CDR1 and CDR2 are GTSNPN and SVGIG (reference sequence). The CDR3 consists of 11 residues. DNA for the CDR3: TGTGCCTGTAGATTCACAGATACGCAGTATTTT. This gives the protein CACRFTDTQYF.

The CDR3 here is CASSGTSGADTQYF. CDR3 bases: TGTGCCAGTTCCGGGACCTCGGGCGCAGATACGCAGTATTTT. The chain couples TRBV18 to TRBJ2-3, with D perhaps assigned TRBD1 or TRBD2 (5 bases each). The germline V and J ends were trimmed by 9 bases and 4 bases, with 17 bases remaining between them. CDR3 size: 14 residues. Per the germline V gene, CDR1 is KGHSH and CDR2 is LQKENI. Combining the CDR3 with reference TRBV18 and TRBJ2-3 gives the whole variable domain NAGVMQNPRHLVRRRGQEARLRCSPMKGHSHVYWYRQLPEEGLKFMVYLQKENIIDESGMPKERFSAEFPKEGPSILRIQQVVRGDSAAYFCASSGTSGADTQYFGPGTRLTVL.

The chain uses TRBV7-9 and TRBJ1-1; no clear D. Looked up from germline, CDR1 is SEHNR and CDR2 is FQNEAQ (reference sequence). This CDR3 has 14 residues. Trimming removed 0 bases from V and 2 bases from J, with 7 bases in between. This CDR3 reads CASSLALENTEAFF. The CDR3 nucleotides read TGTGCCAGCAGCTTAGCGTTGGAAAACACTGAAGCTTTCTTT.

The V call is TRBV4-2, the J call TRBJ1-2; D is perhaps TRBD1 (6 bases). Trimming removed 0 bases from V and 4 bases from J, with 12 bases in between. Germline V gene data show CDR1 as LGHNA and CDR2 as YNFKEQ. The CDR3 runs to 15 residues. The CDR3: CASSQDTGQGYGYTF. The CDR3 nucleotides read TGTGCCAGCAGCCAAGATACAGGGCAGGGCTATGGCTACACCTTC.

The chain has TRBV7-9 and TRBJ1-2, with D unclear. With 1 base removed from V and 8 bases from J, the gap between germline ends came to 11 bases. The germline gives CDR1 SEHNR, CDR2 FQNEAQ (reference sequence). The CDR3 has 13 amino acids. CDR3 in DNA: TGTGCCAGCAGCTTAGAATCACGGCGGGGCTACACCTTC. Protein: CASSLESRRGYTF.

A remark on this clone: This likely traces to a read error, being one base from a far larger clone. For the CDR3, the DNA is TGCACCAGCAGCCCCGGGGGGGACCCCCGAGAGACCCAGTACTTC. Translating it yields CTSSPGGDPRETQYF. The chain recombines TRBV1 with TRBJ2-5; the table calls TRBD2, which could not be checked here. TRBV1 counts as a pseudogene. The CDR3 is made up of 15 amino acids.

This clone was seen a few times. V is TRBV13 and J is TRBJ2-6; D may be TRBD1 or TRBD2 (5 bases each). Trimming took off 4 bases at V and 0 bases at J, with 16 bases between the two ends. This CDR3 spans 18 amino acids. Germline values: CDR1 PRHDT, CDR2 FYEKMQ (reference sequence). In nucleotides, the CDR3 is TGTGCCAGCAGCTGGTCGGGGCAGGGAAACTCTGGGGCCAACGTCCTGACTTTC. Translating gives CASSWSGQGNSGANVLTF.